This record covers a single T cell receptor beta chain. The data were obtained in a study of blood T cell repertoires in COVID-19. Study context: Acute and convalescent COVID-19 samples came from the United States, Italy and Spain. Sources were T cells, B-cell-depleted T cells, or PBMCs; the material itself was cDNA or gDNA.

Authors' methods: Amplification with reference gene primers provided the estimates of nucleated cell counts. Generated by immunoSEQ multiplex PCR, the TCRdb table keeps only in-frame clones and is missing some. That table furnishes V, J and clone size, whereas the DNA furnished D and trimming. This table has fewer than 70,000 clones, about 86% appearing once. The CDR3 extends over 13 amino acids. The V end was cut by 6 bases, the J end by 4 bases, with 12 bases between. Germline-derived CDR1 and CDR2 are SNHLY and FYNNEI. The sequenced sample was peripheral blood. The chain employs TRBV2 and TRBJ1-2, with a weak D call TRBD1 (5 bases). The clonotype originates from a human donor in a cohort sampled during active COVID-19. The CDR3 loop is CASSPDSPYGYTF. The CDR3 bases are TGTGCCAGCAGCCCAGACAGCCCCTATGGCTACACCTTC.